Presented here are 14 T cell receptor beta chains from one specimen sequenced in a study of beta chain features in type 1 diabetes (dated by TCRdb to between 2017 and 2018). On the study overall, not on this receptor specifically: In all four CD4+ subsets, TCRB CDR3 length was moderately but significantly shorter in type 1 diabetes patients.

What these receptors recognize is not known. Receptor amplification or capture employed the immunoSEQ multiplex PCR assay. The entire isolated RNA was reverse transcribed using the High Capacity cDNA Reverse Transcription Kit, and thus expressed TCRB transcripts were sequenced. TCRdb holds this immuneACCESS table with in-frame rearrangements only. Some clones are missing; in checked studies, unresolved V genes explain under half, and the rest has no known cause. This sample lists approximately 250,000 clones; approximately 16% were detected once. The ten most abundant clones make up 0.065% to 0.095% of the sample. The specimen sequenced was naive CD4+ T cells from blood. Explained via the paper, the cell subset or site label denotes: true naive CD4+ T cells. The receptor set was obtained from a man aged 25 to 45 with type 1 diabetes.

The rearrangement joins TRBV6-5 to TRBJ2-1; the match to TRBD1 covers 8 bases. Germline CDR1 reads MNHEY; CDR2 reads SVGAGI. Losses at the gene ends were 6 bases for V and 9 bases for J; bases not matched to a gene: 10. The CDR3 has 14 amino acids. CDR3 protein: CASSRDRPRSEQFF. In DNA, the CDR3 is TGTGCCAGCAGCCGGGACAGGCCAAGAAGTGAGCAGTTCTTC.

This CDR3 is CASSQGTREPQHF. CDR3 sequence (DNA): TGCGCCAGCAGCCAAGGTACACGAGAGCCCCAGCATTTT. The chain joins TRBV4-3 to TRBJ1-5; D remains unclear. The CDR3 contains 13 residues. The germline V and J ends were trimmed by 1 base and 8 bases, with 9 bases remaining between them. Germline lookup yields CDR1 LGHNA and CDR2 YSLEER.

The sample holds a few counts of this clone. The chain couples TRBV29-1 to TRBJ2-1; 7 bases agree with TRBD1. CDR3 length: 15 residues. CDR1 and CDR2 (germline): SQVTM, ANQGSEA. V gave up 4 bases and J gave up 8 bases; unmatched junction bases: 14. The CDR3 nucleotides read TGCAGCGTTGTGGACGCGCCGACAGGGAAGGATGAGCAGTTCTTC. Translated: CSVVDAPTGKDEQFF.

The chain links TRBV6-1 to TRBJ2-3; D is perhaps TRBD2 (5 bases). Germline CDR1 and CDR2: MNHNS and SASEGT. This CDR3 region has 14 residues. V was pared by 7 bases and J by 5 bases, with 16 bases between. Written as DNA, the CDR3 is TGTGCCAGCACCCGGATGGTTAGCGAAGATACGCAGTATTTT. Its translation is CASTRMVSEDTQYF.

The gene calls are TRBV29-1 and TRBJ2-3; TRBD2 matches 15 bases. The V and J ends lost 3 bases and 3 bases, in that order; junction bases with no gene match: 1. Germline V CDR1 and CDR2: SQVTM, ANQGSEA. The CDR3 length is 15 residues. In DNA form, the CDR3 reads TGCAGCGTTGATGGGACTAGCGGGAGGACAGATACGCAGTATTTT. Its translation is CSVDGTSGRTDTQYF.

This clone was observed a few times. The rearrangement uses TRBV7-2 and TRBJ2-1; D is uncertain. This CDR3 has 16 residues. V was pared by 1 base and J by 0 bases, with 10 bases between. The germline V gene has CDR1 SGHTA and CDR2 FQGNSA. CDR3 region: CASSLVRSSSYNEQFF. The CDR3 coding sequence is TGTGCCAGCAGCTTAGTTCGTTCGAGCTCCTACAATGAGCAGTTCTTC.

V is TRBV9 and J is TRBJ1-4; D may be TRBD1 (5 bases). The CDR3 loop spans 15 amino acids. CDR1 and CDR2 from the germline V gene are SGDLS and YYNGEE. V gave up 4 bases and J gave up 8 bases, with 18 bases separating them. CDR3 nucleotides: TGTGCCAGCAGCTATACAGGAAACTCAGGGGAAAAACTGTTTTTT. The encoded protein is CASSYTGNSGEKLFF.

Only one count was recorded for this clone. This chain joins TRBV30 and TRBJ1-4, with D hard to call. V was cut by 3 bases and J by 0 bases, with 8 bases left in between. Germline values: CDR1 GTSNPN, CDR2 SVGIG (reference sequence). There are 14 residues in the CDR3. CDR3 nucleotides: TGTGCCTGGAGCCCGCAGACAACTAATGAAAAACTGTTTTTT. This sequence encodes CAWSPQTTNEKLFF.

This chain joins TRBV5-1 and TRBJ2-7, with 7 bases aligning to TRBD2. The CDR3 consists of 15 residues. Per the germline V gene, CDR1 is SGHRS and CDR2 is YFSETQ. Trimming removed 0 bases from V and 2 bases from J; junction bases left unmatched: 5. The CDR3 coding sequence is TGCGCCAGCAGCTTGGGAACTAGCGCTACCTACGAGCAGTACTTC. Translating gives CASSLGTSATYEQYF. Supplemented by reference TRBV5-1 and TRBJ2-7, the full variable domain reads KAGVTQTPRYLIKTRGQQVTLSCSPISGHRSVSWYQQTPGQGLQFLFEYFSETQRNKGNFPGRFSGRQFSNSRSEMNVSTLELGDSALYLCASSLGTSATYEQYFGPGTRLTVT.

This clone turned up a few times. V usage is TRBV6-5 and J usage is TRBJ2-7; D is uncertain. The V end was cut by 6 bases, the J end by 2 bases, with 5 bases between. Germline V gene data show CDR1 as MNHEY and CDR2 as SVGAGI. The CDR3 runs 11 residues. CDR3 sequence reads: CASRQTYEQYF. The CDR3 DNA is TGTGCCAGCAGACAAACCTACGAGCAGTACTTC.

The chain has TRBV4-3 and TRBJ2-1; perhaps D is TRBD1 or TRBD2 (5 bases each). Trimming cost V 2 bases and J 8 bases, with 16 bases left between them. CDR3 length: 15 residues. The germline V gene encodes CDR1 LGHNA and CDR2 YSLEER. This CDR3 reads CASSQQGPRGDEQFF. The CDR3 DNA is TGCGCCAGCAGCCAACAGGGACCTAGGGGCGATGAGCAGTTCTTC.

This chain joins TRBV29-1 and TRBJ2-3, with unresolved D. Germline CDR1 and CDR2: SQVTM and ANQGSEA. V was pared by 4 bases and J by 2 bases, with 16 bases between. The CDR3 runs to 15 residues. CDR3 nucleotide sequence: TGCAGCGTTGTTCGCGAGACTCAAATCACAGATACGCAGTATTTT. Its translation: CSVVRETQITDTQYF.

The J gene is TRBJ2-2, the V gene TRBV19; D gene unclear. CDR1 and CDR2 from the germline V gene are LNHDA and SQIVND (reference sequence). With 3 bases removed from V and 5 bases from J, the gap between germline ends came to 4 bases. The CDR3 extends over 12 amino acids. This chain's CDR3 is CASSMRTGELFF. The CDR3, as DNA: TGTGCCAGTAGTATGCGGACCGGGGAGCTGTTTTTT.

The chain recombines TRBV9 with TRBJ1-5; tentative D call: TRBD1 (6 bases). V dropped 0 bases and J dropped 6 bases, with 13 bases sitting between them. Germline V gene data show CDR1 as SGDLS and CDR2 as YYNGEE. The CDR3 covers 15 residues. CDR3 residues: CASSVASGGGQPQHF. The CDR3 nucleotides read TGTGCCAGCAGCGTAGCTTCGGGGGGCGGTCAGCCCCAGCATTTT. Combining the CDR3 with reference TRBV9 and TRBJ1-5 gives the whole variable domain DSGVTQTPKHLITATGQRVTLRCSPRSGDLSVYWYQQSLDQGLQFLIQYYNGEERAKGNILERFSAQQFPDLHSELNLSSLELGDSALYFCASSVASGGGQPQHFGDGTRLSIL.